These 2 T cell receptor beta chains share one sample of origin, sequenced in a study of cytomegalovirus exposure and HLA in healthy donors. Vbeta (60) and Jbeta (13) primers were used in the PCR. Method: immunoSEQ multiplex PCR; TCRdb's copy keeps in-frame clones and lacks some. The sample records 110,000 to 150,000 clones, about 80% being singletons. What was sequenced was PBMCs. These receptors were obtained from a male donor in good health and CMV-seropositive.

The chain couples TRBV6-1 to TRBJ2-1; a possible D gene is TRBD2 (6 bases). Trimming left V 3 bases short and J 7 bases short, with 19 bases between. CDR1 is MNHNS, CDR2 SASEGT, per germline. The CDR3 spans 16 residues. CDR3 protein: CASSDAEGRGGNEQFF. The CDR3 DNA reads TGTGCCAGCAGTGACGCCGAGGGACGTGGGGGGAATGAGCAGTTCTTC.

This clone was seen only a few times. V and J are TRBV6-5 and TRBJ1-2; D not certain. Germline loops: CDR1 MNHEY, CDR2 SVGAGI. The length of the CDR3 is 12 residues. With 6 bases removed from V and 1 base from J, the gap between germline ends came to 6 bases. The CDR3 spells CASSHGNYGYTF. The CDR3 coding sequence is TGTGCCAGCAGCCACGGTAACTATGGCTACACCTTC.